Following are 13 T cell receptor beta chains from one sample sequenced in a study of neoadjuvant anti-PD-1 for oral cavity cancer. Some clones are missing from TCRdb's copy, which holds only in-frame ones; the method was immunoSEQ multiplex PCR. The table lists more than 10,000 clones, less than 70% of them singletons. Sequenced material: tumor tissue, taken before nivolumab (anti-PD-1) treatment. These receptors came from a person aged 35 to 85 with oral cavity squamous cell carcinoma.

This rearrangement joins TRBV10-1 to TRBJ2-1; possibly TRBD2 for D (6 bases). Germline CDR1 WNHNN, CDR2 SYGVQD (reference sequence). Trimming cost V 4 bases and J 1 base, with 11 bases left between them. This CDR3 has 15 amino acids. For the CDR3, the DNA is TGCGCCAGCAGTGGGGGGGAATCATCCTACAATGAGCAGTTCTTC. This sequence encodes CASSGGESSYNEQFF.

This chain links TRBV28 with TRBJ1-2; 11 bases match TRBD1. The ends lost 7 bases at V and 4 bases at J; junction bases unmatched: 11. This CDR3 region has 16 residues. Germline V gene lookup returns CDR1 MDHEN and CDR2 SYDVKM. DNA for the CDR3: TGTGCCAGCACTAATTTGGGGACAGGGGGGGGCTATGGCTACACCTTC. Translating gives CASTNLGTGGGYGYTF.

The chain is built from TRBV6-6 and TRBJ2-7, with 10 bases matching TRBD2. In germline, CDR1 is MNHNY, CDR2 SVGAGI (reference sequence). The CDR3 covers 16 residues. Trimming cost V 10 bases and J 0 bases; bases outside gene matches: 12. The CDR3 nucleotides read TGTGCCACTTGGACTAGCGGACCCACAAACTCCTACGAGCAGTACTTC. This gives the protein CATWTSGPTNSYEQYF.

In this sample, this clone turned up a few times. The gene calls are TRBV28 and TRBJ2-4; 14 bases agree with TRBD2. In germline, CDR1 is MDHEN, CDR2 SYDVKM. The CDR3 sequence is 18 residues long. J lost 3 bases, V lost 5 bases, and 9 bases had no gene match. The chain's CDR3 is CASSKTSGRAADKNIQYF. The CDR3 DNA reads TGTGCCAGCAGTAAGACTAGCGGGAGGGCCGCGGACAAAAACATTCAGTACTTC.

This clone qualifies as large. This chain links TRBV27 with TRBJ2-1; D remains ambiguous. This CDR3 is built from 13 residues. With 7 bases removed from V and 8 bases from J, the gap between germline ends came to 15 bases. Germline V gene lookup returns CDR1 MNHEY and CDR2 SMNVEV (reference sequence). The CDR3 spells CASNPIGNYEQFF. The CDR3 nucleotides read TGTGCCAGCAACCCGATAGGGAATTATGAGCAGTTCTTC.

The table lists this clone with a few counts. The chain recombines TRBV7-9 with TRBJ1-4, with D possibly TRBD1 on 5 matching bases. Trimming removed 5 bases from V and 8 bases from J, with 12 bases in between. The CDR3 spans 13 residues. The germline CDR1 and CDR2 sequences are SEHNR and FQNEAQ (reference sequence). The CDR3 is CASSRGTQEKLFF. The DNA for the CDR3 is TGTGCCAGCAGCCGAGGGACTCAGGAAAAACTGTTTTTT.

The chain joins TRBV27 to TRBJ2-2; 9 bases are a match to TRBD2. CDR1 and CDR2 (germline): MNHEY, SMNVEV (reference sequence). The CDR3 covers 16 residues. Trimming cost V 2 bases and J 0 bases; bases outside gene matches: 1. CDR3 sequence reads: CASSLLAGSNTGELFF. CDR3 DNA sequence: TGTGCCAGCAGTTTACTAGCGGGATCGAACACCGGGGAGCTGTTTTTT.

This chain connects TRBV7-9 to TRBJ2-1; D is undetermined. V was shortened by 1 base and J by 6 bases, with 16 bases between the two germline ends. The CDR3 loop spans 16 amino acids. Germline V gene sequence: CDR1 SEHNR, CDR2 FQNEAQ (reference sequence). CDR3 loop: CASSLDLVLTSNEQFF. The CDR3 region has the DNA TGTGCCAGCAGCTTAGACCTAGTTTTGACTTCCAATGAGCAGTTCTTC.

The J gene is TRBJ1-3, the V gene TRBV2, with D perhaps TRBD1 (6 bases). Germline-derived CDR1 and CDR2 are SNHLY and FYNNEI. CDR3 size: 13 residues. V gave up 8 bases and J gave up 8 bases, with 16 bases separating them. The CDR3, as DNA: TGTGCCAGCCTTTACCAGGGGCGGGACACCATATATTTT. Its protein is CASLYQGRDTIYF.

V usage is TRBV28 and J usage is TRBJ1-2, with D perhaps matching TRBD1 (6 bases). Germline-derived CDR1 and CDR2 are MDHEN and SYDVKM. Trimming removed 2 bases from V and 6 bases from J, with 10 bases in between. The CDR3 sequence is 13 residues long. The CDR3 reads CASSLGTRNGYTF. The CDR3 DNA reads TGTGCCAGCAGTTTAGGGACAAGAAATGGCTACACCTTC.

The chain uses TRBV14 and TRBJ2-1; TRBD1 matches at 12 bases. The CDR3 spans 15 residues. The germline CDR1 and CDR2 sequences are SGHDN and FVKESK. V lost 4 bases to trimming and J lost 12 bases; unmatched junction nucleotides: 10. In nucleotides, the CDR3 is TGTGCCAGCAGCCCCCGGGACAGGGGGCTCCCCGGGCAGTTCTTC. Its protein product is CASSPRDRGLPGQFF.

The rearrangement links TRBV2 to TRBJ2-2; 15 nucleotides agree with TRBD2. With 7 bases clipped from V and 3 bases from J, the junction kept 6 bases outside the gene matches. Germline loops: CDR1 SNHLY, CDR2 FYNNEI. This CDR3 region has 17 residues. CDR3 DNA sequence: TGTGCCAGCACTGGACTAGCGGGAGGGTGGGACACCGGGGAGCTGTTTTTT. Translation gives CASTGLAGGWDTGELFF.

This clone was counted once. The V gene is TRBV6-5, the J gene TRBJ2-7, with D perhaps matching TRBD1 (6 bases). Trimming left V 11 bases short and J 4 bases short, with 18 bases between. The germline CDR1 and CDR2 sequences are MNHEY and SVGAGI. The CDR3 is 13 residues long. CDR3 protein: CAGQQGRGYEQYF. Here the CDR3 DNA reads TGTGCCGGACAACAGGGAAGAGGGTACGAGCAGTACTTC.